This TCR beta chain appears in the sequencing data of a study of graft-versus-host responses after intestinal transplantation. Here immunoSEQ multiplex PCR was the method, and the copy in TCRdb shows in-frame clones only, minus some. The sample has tens of thousands of clones; 90% to 95% are singletons. As concerns this clone: Its antigen is still unknown.

Germline-derived CDR1 and CDR2 are KGHSH and LQKENI. This CDR3 is 16 amino acids long. J lost 3 bases, V lost 3 bases, and 8 bases had no gene match. This sequence originates from a human donor who was the organ donor for an intestinal transplant. The genes are TRBV18 and TRBJ2-1, with 7 bases lining up with TRBD1. Sequenced here: unstimulated CD4+ T cells sorted from spleen or lymph node cells, sampled before transplant. CDR3 loop: CASSPDPGQNYNEQFF. Written as DNA, the CDR3 is TGTGCCAGCTCACCTGACCCGGGACAGAACTACAATGAGCAGTTCTTC.